This TCR beta chain derives from a study of T-cell reconstitution after alpha-beta-depleted transplantation in children. Overall study results and limits: TCRbeta diversity was high at day 60 in some patients (a result of surviving recipient T cells and thymic progenitors).

In the case of this clonotype: Antigen specificity is unknown.

Trimming took off 1 base at V and 6 bases at J, with 19 bases between the two ends. Germline V gene lookup returns CDR1 MGHRA and CDR2 YSYEKL. The CDR3 is 17 amino acids. Library preparation (for TCRbeta) was performed with unique molecular identifiers. From the PCR reads, TCRdb called clonotypes with MiXCR, one entry per CDR3 protein. Of hundreds of thousands of distinct CDR3 sequences in the sample, roughly 25% were seen once. This clonotype was sampled from a female patient aged 2-15 years who had a stem cell transplant for congenital amegakaryocytic thrombocytopenia, so the T cells may come from the graft donor. This specimen was PBMCs, mostly from graft donor cells, taken 360 days after TCRalphabeta/CD19-depleted stem cell transplant. The J gene is TRBJ1-5, the V gene TRBV4-1; D is uncertain. The chain's CDR3 is CASSQVIYGGRGQPQHF. The DNA for the CDR3 is TGCGCCAGCAGCCAAGTTATATACGGCGGTCGTGGTCAGCCCCAGCATTTT.